The 26 T cell receptor beta chains presented below share a single source sample, sequenced in a study of PD-1 blockade in classical Hodgkin lymphoma. Each patient relapsed following autologous stem cell transplantation, and prior brentuximab vedotin exposure differed. Some clones are missing from TCRdb's copy, which holds only in-frame ones; the method was immunoSEQ multiplex PCR. The table has about 84,000 clones, around 86% seen once; the top ten hold around 20%. The source was peripheral blood mononuclear cells (PBMCs), collected at baseline. Receptors were obtained from a human donor with classical Hodgkin lymphoma.

The CDR3 coding sequence is TGTGCCAGCACCACAAGGGCCCGGGTGGATACGCAGTATTTT. Its protein is CASTTRARVDTQYF. The chain uses TRBV28 and TRBJ2-3; no firm D call. Germline CDR1 is MDHEN and CDR2 is SYDVKM. V was cut by 7 bases and J by 6 bases, with 17 bases left in between. This CDR3 contains 14 residues. Together with reference TRBV28 and TRBJ2-3, the CDR3 gives the full variable domain: DVKVTQSSRYLVKRTGEKVFLECVQDMDHENMFWYRQDPGLGLRLIYFSYDVKMKEKGDIPEGYSVSREKKERFSLILESASTNQTSMYLCASTTRARVDTQYFGPGTRLTVL.

The V and J genes are TRBV5-6 and TRBJ1-5; D is undetermined. The CDR3 consists of 18 residues. Germline values: CDR1 SGHDT, CDR2 YYEEEE. V shed 4 bases and J shed 1 base, with 21 bases lying between them. CDR3 sequence: CASSRIGWGPGSNQPQHF. Here the CDR3 DNA reads TGTGCCAGCAGCCGAATTGGGTGGGGTCCGGGGAGCAATCAGCCCCAGCATTTT.

The genes are TRBV19 and TRBJ1-2, with D perhaps TRBD1 (6 bases). The germline V gene has CDR1 LNHDA and CDR2 SQIVND (reference sequence). Trimming shortened V by 3 bases and J by 7 bases, and 12 bases separated the two germline ends. The length of the CDR3 is 13 residues. The CDR3 region is CASSIDRSGGYTF. The CDR3 DNA sequence: TGTGCCAGTAGTATCGACAGGTCGGGTGGCTACACCTTC.

The rearrangement joins TRBV6-4 to TRBJ2-1; tentative D call: TRBD2 (5 bases). V was pared by 6 bases and J by 2 bases, with 14 bases between. The CDR3 loop spans 15 amino acids. Germline V gene sequence: CDR1 MRHNA, CDR2 SNTAGT. This chain's CDR3 is CASSSRLAPYNEQFF. DNA of the CDR3: TGTGCCAGCAGCTCCCGGCTAGCTCCCTACAATGAGCAGTTCTTC.

The chain uses TRBV4-1 and TRBJ2-2; 10 bases line up with TRBD2. CDR1 is MGHRA and CDR2 is YSYEKL in the germline V gene. The CDR3 spans 16 residues. Losses at the gene ends were 0 bases for V and 6 bases for J; bases not matched to a gene: 4. CDR3 loop: CASSQESGRAAGELFF. The CDR3 nucleotides are TGCGCCAGCAGCCAAGAAAGCGGGAGGGCCGCCGGGGAGCTGTTTTTT.

The V call is TRBV6-1, the J call TRBJ1-1, with D possibly TRBD1 on 5 matching bases. The V end lost 9 bases, the J end lost 0 bases, and 14 bases lay between the germline ends. The CDR3 runs 14 residues. Germline lookup yields CDR1 MNHNS and CDR2 SASEGT. The CDR3 nucleotides read TGTGCCAGTGATCAGGGACGAGTGAACACTGAAGCTTTCTTT. Translation: CASDQGRVNTEAFF.

This clone was seen more than once but under ten times. Other DNA sequences within the sample encode an identical CDR3. The chain links TRBV30 to TRBJ1-5; D is possibly TRBD1 (6 bases). Germline CDR1 and CDR2: GTSNPN and SVGIG (reference sequence). V lost 2 bases and J lost 4, with 6 bases in between. There are 12 residues in the CDR3. The CDR3 here is CAWSRGNQPQHF. In DNA, the CDR3 is TGTGCCTGGAGTAGGGGGAATCAGCCCCAGCATTTT.

The chain couples TRBV7-9 to TRBJ2-2, with TRBD1 identical over 8 bases. The CDR3 runs to 16 residues. The ends lost 0 bases at V and 5 bases at J; junction bases unmatched: 5. Germline CDR1 reads SEHNR; CDR2 reads FQNEAQ (reference sequence). The CDR3 region has the DNA TGTGCCAGCAGCTTAGCCGGCAGGGGGCAAACCGGGGAGCTGTTTTTT. It yields the protein CASSLAGRGQTGELFF.

The rearrangement uses TRBV6-5 and TRBJ2-3; unclear D gene. In germline, CDR1 is MNHEY, CDR2 SVGAGI. Trimming cost V 5 bases and J 6 bases, with 12 bases left between them. The CDR3 runs 13 residues. CDR3 in amino acids: CASSQTLRDTQYF. In DNA form, the CDR3 reads TGTGCCAGCAGTCAAACCCTTAGGGATACGCAGTATTTT.

The chain's CDR3 is CASSPTGGRRTEQYF. The CDR3 DNA reads TGTGCCAGCAGCCCCACAGGAGGCAGGAGGACCGAGCAGTACTTC. V usage is TRBV7-9 and J usage is TRBJ2-7; possibly TRBD1 or TRBD2 for D (5 bases each). The CDR3 runs to 15 residues. Trimming took 5 bases from V and 6 from J, leaving 20 bases between them. Germline values: CDR1 SEHNR, CDR2 FQNEAQ (reference sequence).

This chain uses TRBV15 with TRBJ1-2, with 9 positions matching TRBD1. V shed 2 bases and J 3 bases; nucleotides not matched to a gene: 4. Germline V gene sequence: CDR1 LNHNV, CDR2 YYDKDF (reference sequence). CDR3 size: 15 residues. The chain's CDR3 is CATSRLTGGDYGYTF. The CDR3 region has the DNA TGTGCCACCAGCAGATTAACAGGGGGCGACTATGGCTACACCTTC.

The CDR3 is CASSIVGVGGNQPQHF. CDR3 sequence (DNA): TGTGCCAGTAGTATAGTGGGGGTAGGCGGCAATCAGCCCCAGCATTTT. The chain has TRBV19 and TRBJ1-5, with a weak D call TRBD1 (5 bases). CDR3 length: 16 residues. Germline lookup yields CDR1 LNHDA and CDR2 SQIVND (reference sequence). The V end lost 1 base, the J end lost 2 bases, and 12 bases lay between the germline ends. Filled out from reference TRBV19 and TRBJ1-5, the complete variable domain reads DGGITQSPKYLFRKEGQNVTLSCEQNLNHDAMYWYRQDPGQGLRLIYYSQIVNDFQKGDIAEGYSVSREKKESFPLTVTSAQKNPTAFYLCASSIVGVGGNQPQHFGDGTRLSIL.

The J gene is TRBJ2-1, the V gene TRBV19, with no clear D. The germline V gene encodes CDR1 LNHDA and CDR2 SQIVND (reference sequence). Deletions cut 4 bases from V and 5 bases from J, with 15 bases between. The CDR3 totals 15 residues. The DNA for the CDR3 is TGTGCCAGTAGTAATTTCCCGGCTTTTCACAATGAGCAGTTCTTC. Encoded protein: CASSNFPAFHNEQFF.

The chain employs TRBV7-2 and TRBJ1-2; no definite D call. V was cut by 1 base and J by 7 bases, with 10 bases left in between. The CDR3 length is 13 residues. Per germline, CDR1 SGHTA and CDR2 FQGNSA. The CDR3 DNA reads TGTGCCAGCAGCTTAGAGGCCAGTTCTGGCTACACCTTC. As protein: CASSLEASSGYTF.

This chain links TRBV6-5 with TRBJ1-2; maybe TRBD1 (5 bases). The germline V gene has CDR1 MNHEY and CDR2 SVGAGI. This CDR3 spans 14 amino acids. V was cut by 6 bases and J by 2 bases, with 13 bases left in between. In DNA, the CDR3 is TGTGCCAGCAGGGCCGTGGGGGGGAACTATGGCTACACCTTC. Amino acid sequence: CASRAVGGNYGYTF.

The chain combines TRBV28 with TRBJ1-2; D gene ambiguous. The germline V and J ends were trimmed by 11 bases and 4 bases, with 14 bases remaining between them. The CDR3 has 12 residues. The germline CDR1 and CDR2 sequences are MDHEN and SYDVKM. The CDR3 DNA sequence: TGTGCCGCGTCTAACACCGCCTATGGCTACACCTTC. Residues: CAASNTAYGYTF.

V gene TRBV28 combines with J gene TRBJ2-1; 11 bases line up with TRBD2. The trim removed 6 bases at V and 8 bases at J, leaving 12 bases unmatched. This CDR3 is built from 16 residues. Germline V CDR1 and CDR2: MDHEN, SYDVKM. CDR3 protein: CASSGTAASGRHEQFF. Here the CDR3 DNA reads TGTGCCAGCAGCGGGACGGCAGCTAGCGGGAGGCATGAGCAGTTCTTC.

The chain employs TRBV5-4 and TRBJ2-5; tentative D call: TRBD2 (6 bases). Between the trimmed V and J ends, which lost 4 bases and 5 bases, there was a span of 18 bases. The germline gives CDR1 SGHNT, CDR2 YYREEE (reference sequence). The CDR3 extends over 15 amino acids. CDR3 region: CASSTSGLPEETQYF. Here the CDR3 DNA reads TGTGCCAGCAGCACCTCGGGACTCCCGGAGGAGACCCAGTACTTC.

This chain links TRBV2 with TRBJ2-2; TRBD1 agrees at 7 bases. Germline V gene sequence: CDR1 SNHLY, CDR2 FYNNEI. This CDR3 comprises 15 residues. The V and J ends lost 4 bases and 4 bases, in that order; junction bases with no gene match: 6. DNA of the CDR3: TGTGCCAGCAGTGGAGACAGGGCGGGCACCGGGGAGCTGTTTTTT. Translated, it gives CASSGDRAGTGELFF.

The chain combines TRBV7-9 with TRBJ1-2; the D gene is possibly TRBD1 (6 bases). CDR1 is SEHNR and CDR2 is FQNEAQ in the germline V gene (reference sequence). Deletions cut 7 bases from V and 0 bases from J, with 18 bases between. The CDR3 extends over 16 amino acids. CDR3 sequence (DNA): TGTGCCAGCAATTTCCTAGGGGGGGCAGCTAACTATGGCTACACCTTC. Translated: CASNFLGGAANYGYTF.

The chain recombines TRBV19 with TRBJ1-1, with TRBD1 matching over 9 bases. CDR1 LNHDA and CDR2 SQIVND come from the germline V gene (reference sequence). The CDR3 spans 16 residues. With 4 bases clipped from V and 4 bases from J, the junction kept 10 bases outside the gene matches. CDR3: CASSKRQGEGSTEAFF. The CDR3 nucleotides are TGTGCCAGTAGTAAACGACAGGGGGAAGGCAGCACTGAAGCTTTCTTT.

The chain couples TRBV4-1 to TRBJ1-1; D perhaps matches TRBD1 (6 bases). This CDR3 spans 15 amino acids. In germline, CDR1 is MGHRA, CDR2 YSYEKL. Trimming removed 10 bases at V and 1 base at J, with 19 bases between. The CDR3: CATLSRTEKNTEAFF. DNA for the CDR3: TGCGCCACCCTATCCCGGACAGAGAAGAACACTGAAGCTTTCTTT.

The genes are TRBV14 and TRBJ2-7, with a possible D match to TRBD1 (6 bases). Trimming left V 4 bases short and J 2 bases short, with 9 bases between. CDR1 SGHDN and CDR2 FVKESK come from the germline V gene. The CDR3 runs to 13 residues. CDR3 protein: CASSLGQTYEQYF. CDR3 nucleotides: TGTGCCAGCAGCCTCGGACAGACCTACGAGCAGTACTTC.

This clone was seen a single time. The J gene is TRBJ2-3, the V gene TRBV4-3; possibly TRBD2 for D (5 bases). Germline CDR1 is LGHNA and CDR2 is YSLEER. The CDR3 spans 15 residues. The ends were cut back, 0 bases at V and 3 bases at J, with 10 bases in the middle. In DNA, the CDR3 is TGCGCCAGCAGCCAAGATCCGCGGAGGACAGATACGCAGTATTTT. Encoded protein: CASSQDPRRTDTQYF.

The chain couples TRBV6-5 to TRBJ1-5; D may be TRBD1 (5 bases). Trimming removed 5 bases at V and 5 bases at J, with 16 bases between. CDR3 length: 15 residues. Germline values: CDR1 MNHEY, CDR2 SVGAGI. CDR3 bases: TGTGCCAGCAGTCCGGGACGCCTGGCGGATCAGCCCCAGCATTTT. It yields the protein CASSPGRLADQPQHF.

V gene TRBV18 combines with J gene TRBJ1-2; D gene uncertain. The CDR3 runs 16 residues. Trimming removed 4 bases at V and 3 bases at J, with 18 bases between. Germline V gene lookup returns CDR1 KGHSH and CDR2 LQKENI. DNA of the CDR3: TGTGCCAGCTCACGCGGAGACACTCAAATGGACTATGGCTACACCTTC. As protein: CASSRGDTQMDYGYTF.